This entry describes one TCR beta chain. Sequencing libraries for TCR beta were prepared with iRepertoire HTBI primers and Arm-PCR of CDR3 regions. TCRdb itself ran the multiplex PCR reads through MiXCR, one entry per CDR3 protein. The sample comprises around 450,000 distinct CDR3 sequences, about a fifth of which are singletons, and over 6% rests with the top ten. This specimen comes from a study of regulatory T cells in long-lasting Graves disease. Time point given: persistent/refractory GD, antithyroid drugs over 5 years with positive TRAb. The authors made the TCR library using RNA they extracted from PBMCs. Trimming removed 4 bases from V and 4 bases from J; junction bases left unmatched: 14. This CDR3 is built from 19 residues. The germline CDR1 and CDR2 sequences are SGHTA and FQGNSA.

The gene calls are TRBV7-2 and TRBJ2-3, with 13 bases that match TRBD2. The source was peripheral blood mononuclear cells (PBMCs), collected when the disease was refractory, from a patient treated with antithyroid drugs. This clonotype originated in a female donor with Graves disease. CDR3 loop: CASSSDLHTSGGDADTQYF. Here the CDR3 DNA reads TGTGCCAGCAGCTCCGACCTCCATACTAGCGGGGGGGATGCAGATACGCAGTATTTT.